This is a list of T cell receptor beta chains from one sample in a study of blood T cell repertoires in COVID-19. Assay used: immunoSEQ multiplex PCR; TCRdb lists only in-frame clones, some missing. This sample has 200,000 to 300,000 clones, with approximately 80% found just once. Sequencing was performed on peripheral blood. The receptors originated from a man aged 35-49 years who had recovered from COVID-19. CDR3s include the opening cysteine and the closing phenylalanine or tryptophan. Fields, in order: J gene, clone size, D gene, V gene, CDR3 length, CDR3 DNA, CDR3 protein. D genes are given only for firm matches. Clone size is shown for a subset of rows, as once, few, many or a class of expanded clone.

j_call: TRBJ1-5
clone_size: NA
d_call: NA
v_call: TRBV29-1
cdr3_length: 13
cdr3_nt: TGCAGCGTTGGTTCAGGGTCGAACTTGCCCCAGCATTTT
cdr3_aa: CSVGSGSNLPQHF

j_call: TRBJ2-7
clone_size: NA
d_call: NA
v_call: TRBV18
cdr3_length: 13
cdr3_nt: TGTGCCAGCTCACCAATCGGGGGCTACGAGCAGTACTTC
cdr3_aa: CASSPIGGYEQYF

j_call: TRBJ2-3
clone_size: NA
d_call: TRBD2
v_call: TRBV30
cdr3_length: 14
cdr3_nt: TGTGCTGCGGGGGGACCAATCAGCACAGATACGCAGTATTTT
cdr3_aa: CAAGGPISTDTQYF

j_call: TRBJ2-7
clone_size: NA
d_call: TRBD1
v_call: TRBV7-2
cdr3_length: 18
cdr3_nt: TGTGCCAGCAGCCCGAGTGCCTCCTTTAGGGGGCCCGTCTACGAGCAGTACTTC
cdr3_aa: CASSPSASFRGPVYEQYF

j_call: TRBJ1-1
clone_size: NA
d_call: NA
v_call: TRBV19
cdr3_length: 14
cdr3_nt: TGTGCCAGTAGTATGGAGGGCAGCCTCACTGAAGCTTTCTTT
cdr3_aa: CASSMEGSLTEAFF

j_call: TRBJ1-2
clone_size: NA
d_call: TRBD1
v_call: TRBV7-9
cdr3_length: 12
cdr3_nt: TGTGCCAGCAGCTTAGAAGACAGGGGGAACACCTTC
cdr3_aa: CASSLEDRGNTF

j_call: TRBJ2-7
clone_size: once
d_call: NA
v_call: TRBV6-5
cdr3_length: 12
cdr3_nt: TGTGCCAGCAGGAATACCGGCGGCGAGCAGTACTTC
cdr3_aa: CASRNTGGEQYF

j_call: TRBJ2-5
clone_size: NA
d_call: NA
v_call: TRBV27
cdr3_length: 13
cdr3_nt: TGTGCCAGCAGGCGGACAGCCAAAGAGACCCAGTACTTC
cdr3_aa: CASRRTAKETQYF

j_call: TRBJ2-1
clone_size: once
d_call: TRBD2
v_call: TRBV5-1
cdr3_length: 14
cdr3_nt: TGCGCCAGCAGCTACCTAGCGGGAGACAATGAGCAGTTCTTC
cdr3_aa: CASSYLAGDNEQFF

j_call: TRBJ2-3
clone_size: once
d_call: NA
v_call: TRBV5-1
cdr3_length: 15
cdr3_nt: TGCGCCAGCAGCTTGACCACCGCCGCCAGGGATACGCAGTATTTT
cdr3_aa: CASSLTTAARDTQYF

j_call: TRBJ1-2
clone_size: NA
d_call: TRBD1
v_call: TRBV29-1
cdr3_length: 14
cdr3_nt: TGCAGCGTTCGGCCCAGGGGGCGCGACTATGGCTACACCTTC
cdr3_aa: CSVRPRGRDYGYTF

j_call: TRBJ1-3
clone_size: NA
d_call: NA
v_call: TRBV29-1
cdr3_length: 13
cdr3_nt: TGCAGCGTCGGACAGTTCTCTGGAAACACCATATATTTT
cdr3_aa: CSVGQFSGNTIYF

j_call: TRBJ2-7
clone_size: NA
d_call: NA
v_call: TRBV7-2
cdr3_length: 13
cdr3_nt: TGTGCCAGCAGCTTGACAAAAAACTACGAGCAGTACTTC
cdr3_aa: CASSLTKNYEQYF

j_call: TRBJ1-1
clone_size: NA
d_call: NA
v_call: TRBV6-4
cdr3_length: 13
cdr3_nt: TGTGCCAGCAGGAAGGACATGAACACTGAAGCTTTCTTT
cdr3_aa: CASRKDMNTEAFF

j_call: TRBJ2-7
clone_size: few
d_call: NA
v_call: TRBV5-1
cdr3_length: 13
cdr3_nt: TGCGCCAGCAGCCAACGGACACAATACGAGCAGTACTTC
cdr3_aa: CASSQRTQYEQYF

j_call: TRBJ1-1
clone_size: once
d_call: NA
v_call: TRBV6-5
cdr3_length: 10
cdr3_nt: TGTGCCAGCACTTCTGGGCGAGCTTTCTTT
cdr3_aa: CASTSGRAFF